This is a list of T cell receptor beta chains from one sample in a study of neurological immune-mediated disorders. Each CDR3 protein is one row after TCRdb ran MiXCR on the 5' RACE reads. In the table there are roughly 57,000 distinct CDR3 sequences, more than 7% of which are singletons. The sequencing sample was made of PBMCs. These receptor sequences come from a woman aged 40 to 50 in good health. Both conserved end residues are part of each CDR3. D genes are given only for firm matches. Size values are once, few and many counts, or a class for expanded clones, and some rows have none.

D gene,V gene,J gene,clone size,CDR3 protein,CDR3 DNA
NA,TRBV18,TRBJ1-2,NA,CASSPQGGYTF,TGTGCCAGCTCACCCCAAGGCGGCTACACCTTC
NA,TRBV29-1,TRBJ1-2,many,CSVGGSNGYTF,TGCAGCGTTGGAGGGAGCAATGGCTACACCTTC
NA,TRBV5-1,TRBJ2-2,NA,CASSLALSTNTGELFF,TGCGCCAGCAGCTTGGCGCTATCGACGAACACCGGGGAGCTGTTTTTT
NA,TRBV5-1,TRBJ2-2,many,CASSRNPGRVLLTGELFF,TGCGCCAGCAGCCGCAATCCGGGACGGGTTCTATTGACCGGGGAGCTGTTTTTT
NA,TRBV20-1,TRBJ2-7,many,CSARARGSYEQYF,TGCAGTGCTAGGGCTAGGGGCTCCTACGAGCAGTACTTC
NA,TRBV7-9,TRBJ1-2,many,CASRDSGSYGYTF,TGTGCCAGCAGAGATTCTGGCAGCTATGGCTACACCTTC
TRBD1,TRBV20-1,TRBJ2-7,many,CSAGDRKSGYEQYF,TGCAGTGCAGGGGACAGGAAGTCTGGATACGAGCAGTACTTC
TRBD1,TRBV7-2,TRBJ2-4,many,CASSLGGTGNIQYF,TGTGCCAGCAGCCTCGGGGGGACAGGGAACATTCAGTACTTC
NA,TRBV6-1,TRBJ1-5,NA,CGSRYSDQPQHF,TGTGGCAGCAGATACAGCGATCAGCCCCAGCATTTT
NA,TRBV30,TRBJ1-4,many,CAWSVSQQGTEKLFF,TGTGCCTGGAGTGTCTCCCAACAGGGTACTGAAAAACTGTTTTTT
NA,TRBV20-1,TRBJ1-1,many,CSATGQAYTEAFF,TGCAGTGCTACGGGGCAGGCATACACTGAAGCTTTCTTT
NA,TRBV12-3/TRBV12-4,TRBJ1-5,NA,CASSRQNSNQPQHF,TGTGCCAGCAGTAGACAGAATAGCAATCAGCCCCAGCATTTT
TRBD2,TRBV29-1,TRBJ2-1,many,CSVNLAGGFYNEQFF,TGCAGCGTCAACTTAGCGGGGGGGTTTTACAATGAGCAGTTCTTC
NA,TRBV5-1,TRBJ1-4,many,CASSLSGATNEKLFF,TGCGCCAGCAGCTTGTCCGGTGCAACTAATGAAAAACTGTTTTTT
NA,TRBV20-1,TRBJ1-4,many,CSARSQNEKLFF,TGCAGTGCTAGATCTCAAAATGAAAAACTGTTTTTT
TRBD2,TRBV25-1,TRBJ2-7,many,CASTPSGSYEQYF,TGTGCCAGCACCCCTAGCGGGAGCTACGAGCAGTACTTC
NA,TRBV19,TRBJ1-2,few,CATRVGRATYGYTF,TGTGCCACCCGGGTGGGCAGGGCCACCTATGGCTACACCTTC
NA,TRBV20-1,TRBJ1-1,many,CSAPRALNTEAFF,TGCAGTGCTCCTCGTGCGTTGAACACTGAAGCTTTCTTT
NA,TRBV20-1,TRBJ2-1,many,CSARELGGSNEQFF,TGCAGTGCTAGAGAGTTGGGAGGATCCAATGAGCAGTTCTTC
TRBD2,TRBV5-1,TRBJ2-7,few,CASSWGTNSYEQYF,TGCGCCAGCAGCTGGGGGACTAACTCCTACGAGCAGTACTTC
NA,TRBV20-1,TRBJ1-6,few,CSATLGSSYNSPLHF,TGCAGTGCTACCCTAGGGAGCTCCTATAATTCACCCCTCCACTTT
NA,TRBV29-1,TRBJ1-2,NA,CSVDGDGYTF,TGCAGCGTTGATGGGGATGGCTACACCTTC
TRBD1,TRBV27,TRBJ2-1,NA,CASSRPGQHNEQFF,TGTGCCAGCAGCCGACCGGGACAGCACAATGAGCAGTTCTTC
NA,TRBV5-1,TRBJ2-3,few,CASSLYITDTQYF,TGCGCCAGCAGCTTGTACATCACAGATACGCAGTATTTT
NA,TRBV5-8,TRBJ1-2,many,CASSLDDRGAIYGYTF,TGTGCCAGCAGCTTGGATGATAGGGGAGCAATCTATGGCTACACCTTC
NA,TRBV12-3/TRBV12-4,TRBJ2-7,NA,CANSLGGVAYEQYF,TGTGCCAACAGTTTAGGGGGGGTGGCCTACGAGCAGTACTTC
TRBD1,TRBV5-1,TRBJ2-7,many,CASSPRTGGVYEQYF,TGCGCCAGCAGCCCAAGGACAGGGGGCGTCTACGAGCAGTACTTC
TRBD2,TRBV20-1,TRBJ2-7,many,CSASAPAGGTYEQYF,TGCAGTGCTAGCGCCCCTGCGGGGGGTACCTACGAGCAGTACTTC
NA,TRBV18,TRBJ1-1,many,CASSPPLVDTEAFF,TGTGCCAGCTCACCGCCCTTGGTGGACACTGAAGCTTTCTTT
NA,TRBV5-5,TRBJ2-3,NA,CASTAGTQYF,TGTGCCAGCACCGCCGGCACGCAGTATTTT
NA,TRBV6-6,TRBJ2-5,many,CASGNTFGETQYF,TGTGCCAGCGGAAACACCTTTGGGGAGACCCAGTACTTC
TRBD1,TRBV7-8,TRBJ1-1,NA,CASSPAGGFFTEAFF,TGTGCCAGCAGCCCTGCAGGGGGCTTTTTCACTGAAGCTTTCTTT
NA,TRBV7-6,TRBJ2-7,many,CASSLGVRGRNYEQYF,TGTGCCAGCAGCTTAGGTGTCCGGGGGCGTAATTACGAGCAGTACTTC
NA,TRBV5-1,TRBJ2-7,many,CASSSTSSEQYF,TGCGCCAGCAGCTCCACCTCATCCGAGCAGTACTTC
NA,TRBV9,TRBJ2-1,many,CASNRDGSSYNEQFF,TGTGCCAGTAACCGGGACGGGAGCTCCTACAATGAGCAGTTCTTC
NA,TRBV20-1,TRBJ2-2,many,CSASAGNTGELFF,TGCAGTGCTAGTGCGGGAAACACCGGGGAGCTGTTTTTT
NA,TRBV9,TRBJ2-3,many,CASSVASRDTDTQYF,TGTGCCAGCAGCGTAGCCAGCAGGGACACAGATACGCAGTATTTT
NA,TRBV6-2/TRBV6-3,TRBJ2-1,NA,CASSAGLYNEQFF,TGTGCCAGCAGTGCGGGACTCTACAATGAGCAGTTCTTC
TRBD2,TRBV7-2,TRBJ2-3,NA,CASIKQPGTSGGPSTDTQYF,TGTGCCAGCATAAAACAGCCCGGGACTAGCGGGGGCCCTAGCACAGATACGCAGTATTTT
TRBD2,TRBV7-9,TRBJ2-1,many,CASSLRGSSYNEQFF,TGTGCCAGCAGCTTACGCGGGAGCTCCTACAATGAGCAGTTCTTC
NA,TRBV12-3/TRBV12-4,TRBJ1-1,many,CASSFYWESAFF,TGTGCCAGCAGTTTTTATTGGGAGTCGGCTTTCTTT
NA,TRBV29-1,TRBJ1-1,many,CSVERRLNTEAFF,TGCAGCGTTGAAAGACGGTTGAACACTGAAGCTTTCTTT
TRBD2,TRBV4-3,TRBJ2-3,many,CASSQDWGLAGNTDTQYF,TGCGCCAGCAGCCAAGACTGGGGACTAGCGGGTAACACAGATACGCAGTATTTT